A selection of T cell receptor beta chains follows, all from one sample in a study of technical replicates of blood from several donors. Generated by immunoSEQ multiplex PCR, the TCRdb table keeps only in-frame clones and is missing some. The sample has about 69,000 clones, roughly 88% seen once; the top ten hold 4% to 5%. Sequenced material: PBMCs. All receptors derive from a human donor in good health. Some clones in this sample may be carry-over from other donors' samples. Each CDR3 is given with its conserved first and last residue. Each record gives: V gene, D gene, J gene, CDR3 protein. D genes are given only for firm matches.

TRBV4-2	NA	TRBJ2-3	CASSQDVRADTQYF
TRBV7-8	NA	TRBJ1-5	CASSLEQASLRNQPQHF
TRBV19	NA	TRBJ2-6	CASRRDTVSGANVLTF
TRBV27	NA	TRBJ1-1	CASSNQGYTEAFF
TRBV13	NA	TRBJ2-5	CASSPGVTVETQYF
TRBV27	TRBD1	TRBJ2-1	CASSSDPTGVPRYNEQFF
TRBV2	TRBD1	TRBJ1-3	CASTGGGNTIYF
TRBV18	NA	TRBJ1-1	CASSPVGGNTEAFF
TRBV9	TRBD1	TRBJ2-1	CASSVDNRGKYNEQFF
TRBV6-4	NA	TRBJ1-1	CASSVWRMNTEAFF
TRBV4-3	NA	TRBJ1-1	CASSQDWGGVTEAFF
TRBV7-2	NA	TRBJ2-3	CASTFSGSTDTQYF
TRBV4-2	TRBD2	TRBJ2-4	CASSQDPAGRARRAINIQYF
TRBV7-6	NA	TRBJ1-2	CASWGPYGYTF
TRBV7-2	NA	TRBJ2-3	CASSQGGSTDTQYF
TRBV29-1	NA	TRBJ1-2	CSVEVFRDMNSGGYTF
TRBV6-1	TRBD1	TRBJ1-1	CASSDSGGLTEAFF
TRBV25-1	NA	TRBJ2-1	CASLGHTAYNEQFF
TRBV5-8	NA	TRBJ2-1	CASSLGTQVQFF
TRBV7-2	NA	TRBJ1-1	CASRGQGGTEAFF
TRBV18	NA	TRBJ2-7	CASSAGRGPYEQYF
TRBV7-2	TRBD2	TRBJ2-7	CASSSLAGGPYEQYF
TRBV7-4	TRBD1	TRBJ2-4	CASSFWDRSKLAKNIQYF
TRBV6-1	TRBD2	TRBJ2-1	CASSEPSGRASVEQFF
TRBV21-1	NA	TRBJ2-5	CASSKGRTSEETQYF
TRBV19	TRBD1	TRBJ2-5	CASSRTGGTLEQYF
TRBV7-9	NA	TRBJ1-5	CASSRSDQPQHF
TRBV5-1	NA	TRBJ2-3	CASSRRVLNF
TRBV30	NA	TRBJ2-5	CAWSQAWGGGETQYF
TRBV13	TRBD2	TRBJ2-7	CASSYGLAASYEQYF
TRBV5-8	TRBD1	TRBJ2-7	CASSFRDRGVLQYF
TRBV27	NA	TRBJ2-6	CASSPGTAGLAGANVLTF
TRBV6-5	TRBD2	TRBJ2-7	CASSYGTSGRAYEQYF
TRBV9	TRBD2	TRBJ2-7	CASSPQTSGRGEQYF
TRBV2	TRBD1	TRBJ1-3	CASSVAGTGGGNTIYF
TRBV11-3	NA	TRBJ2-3	CASSDSGRSVRSSTDTQYF
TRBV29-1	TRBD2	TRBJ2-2	CSVIAGEGTGELFF
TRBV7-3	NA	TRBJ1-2	CASSPWTANYGYTF
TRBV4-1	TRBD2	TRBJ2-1	CASSHIPTSGGGNEQFF
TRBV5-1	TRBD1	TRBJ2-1	CASRGQGLSYNEQFF
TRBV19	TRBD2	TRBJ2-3	CASSTRGGLAGGPGTDTQYF
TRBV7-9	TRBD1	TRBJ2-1	CASSLNRGLENEQFF
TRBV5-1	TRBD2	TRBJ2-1	CASSFLAGGPNEQFF
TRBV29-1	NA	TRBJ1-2	CSVEERDRDYGYTF
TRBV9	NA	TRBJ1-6	CASAGGLDNSPLHF
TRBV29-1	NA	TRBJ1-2	CSVPPPRGLNYGYTF
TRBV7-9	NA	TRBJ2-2	CASSLVGGTGELFF
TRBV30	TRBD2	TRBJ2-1	CAWMASGSPSSYNEQFF
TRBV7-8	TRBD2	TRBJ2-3	CASSLARSSGGSTDTQYF
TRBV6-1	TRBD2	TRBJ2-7	CASSTLAGDSEQYF
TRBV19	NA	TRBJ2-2	CASNLANTGELFF
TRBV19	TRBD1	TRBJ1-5	CASSIPSRGDQPQHF
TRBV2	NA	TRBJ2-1	CASSGEADRSSYNEQFF
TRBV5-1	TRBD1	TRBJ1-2	CASSWTGGAGGYTF